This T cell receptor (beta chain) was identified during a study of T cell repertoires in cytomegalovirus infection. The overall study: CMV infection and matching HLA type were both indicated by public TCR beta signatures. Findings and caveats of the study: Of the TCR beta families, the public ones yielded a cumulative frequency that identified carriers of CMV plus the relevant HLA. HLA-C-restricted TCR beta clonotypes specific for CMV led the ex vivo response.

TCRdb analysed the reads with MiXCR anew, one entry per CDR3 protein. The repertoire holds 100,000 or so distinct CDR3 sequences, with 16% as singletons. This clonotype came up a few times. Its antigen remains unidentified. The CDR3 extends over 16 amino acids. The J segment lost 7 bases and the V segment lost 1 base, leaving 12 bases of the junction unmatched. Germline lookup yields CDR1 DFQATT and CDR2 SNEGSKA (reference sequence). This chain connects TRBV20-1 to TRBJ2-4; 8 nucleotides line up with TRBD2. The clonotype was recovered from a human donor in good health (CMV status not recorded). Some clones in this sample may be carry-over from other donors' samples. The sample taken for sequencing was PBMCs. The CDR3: CSARVGGGSNMNIQYF. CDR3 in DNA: TGCAGTGCTAGAGTCGGGGGGGGCTCGAATATGAACATTCAGTACTTC.